These 15 T cell receptor beta chains were all obtained from the same sample, sequenced in a study of PD-1 blockade in classical Hodgkin lymphoma. Indicated time point: cycle 4 day 1 (C4D1), after five to seven weeks of nivolumab. Every one of the patients relapsed after autologous stem cell transplantation (brentuximab vedotin exposure was variable). Produced via immunoSEQ multiplex PCR; TCRdb's table is partial and in-frame only. The top ten hold around 3% of the sample, which has over 85,000 clones, 75% to 95% seen once. Sequenced here: peripheral blood mononuclear cells (PBMCs), sampled before the fourth cycle of nivolumab. These receptors all come from a human donor with classical Hodgkin lymphoma.

J is TRBJ1-4 and V is TRBV29-1; the D gene is possibly TRBD1 (5 bases). CDR3 length equals 14 residues. The V and J ends lost 2 bases and 12 bases respectively, with 19 bases between them. Germline V gene sequence: CDR1 SQVTM, CDR2 ANQGSEA. CDR3 sequence: CSVEFGFRVGELFF. As DNA, the CDR3 is TGCAGCGTTGAATTTGGATTCAGGGTAGGGGAACTGTTTTTT. Drawing the rest from reference TRBV29-1 and TRBJ1-4, the complete variable domain is SAVISQKPSRDICQRGTSLTIQCQVDSQVTMMFWYRQQPGQSLTLIATANQGSEATYESGFVIDKFPISRPNLTFSTLTVSNMSPEDSSIYLCSVEFGFRVGELFFGSGTQLSVL.

The rearrangement uses TRBV4-3 and TRBJ2-6, with D maybe TRBD1 (5 bases). This CDR3 spans 20 amino acids. CDR1 is LGHNA, CDR2 YSLEER, per germline. V was clipped by 0 bases and J by 0 bases, with 18 bases between them. CDR3 in DNA: TGCGCCAGCAGCCAAGAGGGGCCGAGGCTAGAGGTCTCTGGGGCCAACGTCCTGACTTTC. Its protein product is CASSQEGPRLEVSGANVLTF.

Only one count was recorded for this clone. The J gene is TRBJ2-7, the V gene TRBV5-6; tentatively, D is TRBD2 (6 bases). V was trimmed by 2 bases and J by 6 bases, leaving 12 bases between them. Germline V gives CDR1 SGHDT, CDR2 YYEEEE. CDR3 length: 13 residues. CDR3 nucleotide sequence: TGTGCCAGCAGCTTAGTTAGCGGAGTCGAGCAGTACTTC. Translated, it gives CASSLVSGVEQYF.

This clone was seen only once. This chain uses TRBV5-4 with TRBJ2-7; D perhaps matches TRBD1 (6 bases). Germline V CDR1 and CDR2: SGHNT, YYREEE (reference sequence). This CDR3 is built from 15 residues. Deletions cut 3 bases from V and 3 bases from J, with 16 bases between. CDR3 in DNA: TGTGCCAGCAGCTCTATCGACAGGAATTACTACGAGCAGTACTTC. Translated, it gives CASSSIDRNYYEQYF. The variable domain in full, with the rest retrieved from reference TRBV5-4 and TRBJ2-7, is ETGVTQSPTHLIKTRGQQVTLRCSSQSGHNTVSWYQQALGQGPQFIFQYYREEENGRGNFPPRFSGLQFPNYSSELNVNALELDDSALYLCASSSIDRNYYEQYFGPGTRLTVT.

This clone was seen a handful of times. This chain connects TRBV27 to TRBJ1-1; D remains unclear. CDR3 length: 10 residues. Germline V gene data show CDR1 as MNHEY and CDR2 as SMNVEV (reference sequence). The V end lost 9 bases, the J end lost 5 bases, and 7 bases lay between the germline ends. CDR3 sequence (DNA): TGTGCCAGTTGGGGAACTGAAGCTTTCTTT. As protein: CASWGTEAFF.

The chain joins TRBV7-8 to TRBJ1-1; unclear D gene. Trimming took off 5 bases at V and 4 bases at J, with 26 bases between the two ends. CDR1 and CDR2 (germline): SGHVS, FQNEAQ. This CDR3 comprises 18 residues. The CDR3 DNA follows: TGTGCCAGCAGCCCTAGTGGAGGAACACCGGGCCGGTTCACTGAAGCTTTCTTT. Translation: CASSPSGGTPGRFTEAFF.

The chain links TRBV7-9 to TRBJ1-2, with 10 nucleotides matching TRBD1. V shed 4 bases, J shed 7 bases, and the junction held 9 bases outside the gene matches. The CDR3 runs to 15 residues. CDR1 and CDR2 from the germline V gene are SEHNR and FQNEAQ (reference sequence). For the CDR3, the DNA is TGTGCCAGCAGCTCCCTCGGGGGACAGGGGTTTGGCTACACCTTC. Translating gives CASSSLGGQGFGYTF.

This clone was counted a single time. The chain couples TRBV7-6 to TRBJ2-1, with TRBD2 matching 10 bases. The V gene end was trimmed by 5 bases and the J gene end by 12 bases; junction bases not matched to a gene: 4. There are 12 residues in the CDR3. Germline-derived CDR1 and CDR2 are SGHVS and FNYEAQ. This chain's CDR3 is CASSPRLAGQFF. The CDR3 bases are TGTGCCAGCAGCCCTCGACTAGCGGGGCAGTTCTTC.

The chain combines TRBV18 with TRBJ2-7; D is uncertain. Germline V CDR1 and CDR2: KGHSH, LQKENI. Trimming cost V 0 bases and J 3 bases, with 24 bases left between them. This CDR3 has 19 residues. CDR3 in DNA: TGTGCCAGCTCACCACCGACTTTGGGTTTTGGGGTCATCGGCTACGAGCAGTACTTC. Translating it yields CASSPPTLGFGVIGYEQYF.

CDR3 loop: CASSSRFIQGRSYEQYF. The CDR3 region has the DNA TGCGCCAGCAGCTCACGCTTTATACAGGGGCGCTCCTACGAGCAGTACTTC. V usage is TRBV5-1 and J usage is TRBJ2-7; 7 bases agree with TRBD1. The germline gives CDR1 SGHRS, CDR2 YFSETQ. The CDR3 runs to 17 residues. The ends lost 3 bases at V and 0 bases at J; junction bases unmatched: 12.

V is TRBV27 and J is TRBJ1-2; no clear D. V lost 5 bases to trimming and J lost 8 bases, with 12 bases between them. Per germline, CDR1 MNHEY and CDR2 SMNVEV (reference sequence). CDR3 size: 12 residues. The CDR3 DNA reads as TGTGCCAGCAGTCCCGACAATCGCGGCTACACCTTC. This codes for CASSPDNRGYTF.

The chain uses TRBV27 and TRBJ1-1; TRBD1 agrees at 11 bases. Per the germline V gene, CDR1 is MNHEY and CDR2 is SMNVEV (reference sequence). The CDR3 covers 14 residues. Losses at the gene ends were 2 bases for V and 4 bases for J; bases not matched to a gene: 0. In DNA, the CDR3 is TGTGCCAGCAGTTTAGGACAGGGGGCCACTGAAGCTTTCTTT. Residues: CASSLGQGATEAFF.

V and J are TRBV4-3 and TRBJ2-3; 10 positions agree with TRBD2. The V gene's germline CDR1 is LGHNA and CDR2 YSLEER. Trimming at V came to 0 bases and at J to 3 bases, leaving 3 bases not matched to a gene. The CDR3 spans 16 residues. The CDR3 DNA is TGCGCCAGCAGCCAAGATGCAGCGGGGGGGACAGATACGCAGTATTTT. Protein sequence: CASSQDAAGGTDTQYF.

CDR3 region: CASSWGVGSTGELFF. The CDR3, as DNA: TGCGCCAGCAGCTGGGGGGTAGGGTCCACCGGGGAGCTGTTTTTT. The chain combines TRBV5-1 with TRBJ2-2; possibly TRBD2 for D (6 bases). This CDR3 is built from 15 residues. Per the germline V gene, CDR1 is SGHRS and CDR2 is YFSETQ. Trimming removed 3 bases from V and 4 bases from J, with 13 bases in between.

The chain links TRBV7-2 to TRBJ2-7; 8 nucleotides agree with TRBD1. This CDR3 is built from 15 residues. Germline CDR1 reads SGHTA; CDR2 reads FQGNSA. The V segment lost 6 bases and the J segment 3 bases; nucleotides outside the gene matches: 10. The DNA for the CDR3 is TGTGCCAGCAGTATCGATGCAGGGGGCTTCTACGAGCAGTACTTC. It translates to CASSIDAGGFYEQYF.